This TCR beta chain was identified during a study of spatial heterogeneity in lung cancer. Background on the study: There were consistently more beta-chain sequences detected than alpha-chain sequences. More than 8.5 raw reads, on average, carried each unique TCR and UMI combination. The study's findings and limits: Relative to follow-up, resection was when ubiquitous expanded tumor TCRs appeared more in blood.

The sample holds many counts of this clonotype. What it binds is unknown. TCRdb ran MiXCR on the 5' RACE reads and lists one entry per CDR3 protein. This sample yields about 53,000 distinct CDR3 sequences, of which approximately 7% are seen a single time; approximately 2.9% belongs to the top ten. Germline lookup yields CDR1 MNHEY and CDR2 SVGEGT. Trimming cost V 0 bases and J 9 bases, with 12 bases left between them. The CDR3 contains 13 residues. Indicated time point: sample taken at primary tumor resection. The sequenced material consisted of unsorted whole RNA from tumor, nontumor lung or frozen PBMC. The cohort: about 79 early-stage, untreated non-small cell lung cancer patients.

The sample consisted of PBMCs, taken at surgery. The sequence was collected from a female donor with early-stage non-small cell lung cancer. V usage is TRBV6-2 or TRBV6-3 and J usage is TRBJ2-7; D remains unclear. The CDR3 DNA follows: TGTGCCAGCAGTTACTCTGGCCCGCGACGGCAGTACTTC. Protein: CASSYSGPRRQYF.